This T cell receptor beta chain was identified during a study of blood T cells in healthy people across ages. In this sample, this clonotype turned up many times. Its antigen is still unknown. Study conclusions and caveats: Investigators treated diversity estimates from one million T cells as underestimates. Observed TCR beta diversity per million T cells went down as age went up. This fall followed a roughly linear course with age.

Then a second PCR, running roughly 7 to 11 cycles, was carried out with a sample-barcoded 5' primer and a J-beta primer mix. TCRdb re-derived calls from the 5' RACE reads in MiXCR, one entry per CDR3 protein. The profile shows about 700,000 distinct CDR3 sequences, approximately 30% of them singletons. The individuals who served as donors were healthy Caucasians living in Russia, aged about 6 to 100. Sequenced material: blood. This clonotype originated in a woman older than 75 in good health.

As DNA, the CDR3 is TGTGCCAGCAGCTCACATTTCGGTAATGAGCAGTACTTC. Translation gives CASSSHFGNEQYF. The chain is built from TRBV7-2 and TRBJ2-5; D remains ambiguous. The CDR3 length is 13 residues. Trimming shortened V by 4 bases and J by 11 bases, and 17 bases separated the two germline ends. From germline, CDR1 is SGHTA and CDR2 FQGNSA.